Following are 20 T cell receptor beta chains from one sample sequenced in a study of OX40 agonist ivuxolimab in advanced cancers. TCRdb keeps only in-frame clones here, not all; method: immunoSEQ multiplex PCR. The repertoire holds some 40,000 clones, approximately 90% seen once, with approximately 16% in the top ten. The specimen comprised CD4+ or CD8+ T cells sorted from blood, sampled in a trial of the OX40 agonist ivuxolimab. The receptors were gathered from an adult with an advanced solid tumor such as melanoma, head and neck, liver or kidney cancer.

This rearrangement joins TRBV28 to TRBJ2-4; 7 nucleotides agree with TRBD1. The CDR3 is 14 amino acids. Trimming removed 7 bases from V and 1 base from J; junction bases left unmatched: 4. Looked up from germline, CDR1 is MDHEN and CDR2 is SYDVKM. CDR3 region: CASNRGAAKNIQYF. The DNA for the CDR3 is TGTGCCAGCAACAGGGGCGCGGCCAAAAACATTCAGTACTTC.

CDR3 nucleotide sequence: TGTGCCAGCAGCCCTGAGGACAGCACAGATACGCAGTATTTT. This gives the protein CASSPEDSTDTQYF. This chain uses TRBV9 with TRBJ2-3; D gene uncertain. Trimming left V 4 bases short and J 0 bases short, with 9 bases between. The CDR3 has 14 amino acids. Germline CDR1 SGDLS, CDR2 YYNGEE.

V is TRBV29-1 and J is TRBJ2-2; the D is unclear. The CDR3 is 12 residues long. V dropped 3 bases and J dropped 4 bases, with 6 bases sitting between them. The germline CDR1 and CDR2 sequences are SQVTM and ANQGSEA. The CDR3 DNA reads as TGCAGCGTTGACTCGGGCACCGGGGAGCTGTTTTTT. Its translation is CSVDSGTGELFF.

This clone was seen only a few times. Here the CDR3 DNA reads TGTGCCAGCAGCCAAGAGGACGGGGGACCTAACTATGGCTACACCTTC. Protein sequence: CASSQEDGGPNYGYTF. This sequence joins TRBV4-2 and TRBJ1-2; a possible D gene is TRBD1 (5 bases). V lost 0 bases and J 0 bases, leaving 11 bases between the germline ends. This CDR3 region has 16 residues. Germline values: CDR1 LGHNA, CDR2 YNFKEQ.

The CDR3 loop reads CASSIGPNQPQHF. CDR3 in DNA: TGTGCCAGCAGTATAGGACCCAATCAGCCCCAGCATTTT. V gene TRBV28 combines with J gene TRBJ1-5; D gene uncertain. The CDR3 is 13 amino acids. V was shortened by 5 bases and J by 3 bases, with 8 bases between the two germline ends. Germline CDR1 is MDHEN and CDR2 is SYDVKM.

The gene calls are TRBV4-3 and TRBJ2-1, with D perhaps TRBD1 (5 bases). The CDR3 runs to 15 residues. Trimming took off 4 bases at V and 3 bases at J, with 13 bases between the two ends. Germline CDR1 LGHNA, CDR2 YSLEER. The CDR3 here is CASSPYRSNYNEQFF. In DNA form, the CDR3 reads TGCGCCAGCAGCCCGTACAGGTCGAACTACAATGAGCAGTTCTTC.

The J gene is TRBJ2-5, the V gene TRBV2, with D maybe TRBD2 (7 bases). Germline values: CDR1 SNHLY, CDR2 FYNNEI. This CDR3 comprises 14 residues. V was clipped by 0 bases and J by 4 bases, with 9 bases between them. The CDR3 bases are TGTGCCAGCAGTGAAGCGGGAGGGGGAGAGACCCAGTACTTC. Its translation: CASSEAGGGETQYF.

This sequence joins TRBV27 and TRBJ2-2, with 9 bases aligning to TRBD2. Germline V lookup: CDR1 MNHEY, CDR2 SMNVEV (reference sequence). This CDR3 has 12 amino acids. Trimming removed 8 bases from V and 8 bases from J; junction bases left unmatched: 3. CDR3 in DNA: TGTGCCAGCGGACTAGCGAGGGGGGAGCTGTTTTTT. Protein sequence: CASGLARGELFF.

This chain connects TRBV11-2 to TRBJ2-1; D may match TRBD1 or TRBD2 (5 bases each). The germline V and J ends were trimmed by 7 bases and 2 bases, with 12 bases remaining between them. The germline V gene encodes CDR1 SGHAT and CDR2 FQNNGV. The length of the CDR3 is 14 residues. In nucleotides, the CDR3 is TGTGCCAGCAACCCCGGGACGGCCTACAATGAGCAGTTCTTC. This encodes CASNPGTAYNEQFF.

The CDR3 DNA reads TGTGCCAGCAGTACAGGGACCACCTACAATGAGCAGTTCTTC. Protein product: CASSTGTTYNEQFF. This chain connects TRBV7-8 to TRBJ2-1; perhaps TRBD1 as D (6 bases). The CDR3 sequence is 14 residues long. The V end lost 6 bases, the J end lost 2 bases, and 11 bases lay between the germline ends. Germline values: CDR1 SGHVS, CDR2 FQNEAQ.

The chain employs TRBV4-1 and TRBJ2-1, with D uncertain. Germline lookup yields CDR1 MGHRA and CDR2 YSYEKL. This CDR3 spans 14 amino acids. Between the trimmed V and J ends, which lost 1 base and 9 bases, there was a span of 13 bases. CDR3 bases: TGCGCCAGCAGCCAAGTAAACCTTGGCGGTGAGCAGTTCTTC. Its protein is CASSQVNLGGEQFF.

The V gene is TRBV19, the J gene TRBJ1-6; 8 bases match TRBD1. Trimming took 2 bases from V and 6 from J; bases not matched to a gene: 3. The V gene's germline CDR1 is LNHDA and CDR2 SQIVND (reference sequence). The CDR3 length is 15 residues. The CDR3 DNA reads as TGTGCCAGTAGTATATCCGACAGGGGTAATTCACCCCTCCACTTT. It codes for CASSISDRGNSPLHF.

The rearrangement joins TRBV30 to TRBJ2-1; unclear D gene. Germline loops: CDR1 GTSNPN, CDR2 SVGIG (reference sequence). The CDR3 has 15 residues. Trimming pared 0 bases from V and 0 bases from J, leaving 9 bases between. Here the CDR3 reads CAWSVGQLSYNEQFF. The CDR3, as DNA: TGTGCCTGGAGTGTAGGGCAGCTCTCCTACAATGAGCAGTTCTTC.

J is TRBJ2-1 and V is TRBV11-3; tentatively, D is TRBD2 (6 bases). The CDR3 loop spans 14 amino acids. Deletions cut 5 bases from V and 4 bases from J, with 12 bases between. CDR1 SGHNT and CDR2 YENEEA come from the germline V gene. The CDR3: CASSDSGGYNEQFF. The CDR3 DNA reads as TGTGCCAGCAGCGATAGCGGCGGATACAATGAGCAGTTCTTC.

This sequence joins TRBV5-4 and TRBJ2-7, with 11 bases aligning to TRBD2. V shed 2 bases, J shed 3 bases, and the junction held 7 bases outside the gene matches. The germline CDR1 and CDR2 sequences are SGHNT and YYREEE (reference sequence). CDR3 length equals 16 residues. The CDR3, as DNA: TGTGCCAGCAGCTTACACTCCCTAGCGGGGGGCTACGAGCAGTACTTC. Its translation is CASSLHSLAGGYEQYF.

J is TRBJ2-2 and V is TRBV9; D is unclear. The V gene lost 7 bases and the J gene lost 2 bases, with 12 bases spanning the gap. The CDR3 totals 14 residues. Germline V gene lookup returns CDR1 SGDLS and CDR2 YYNGEE. CDR3 in DNA: TGTGCCAGCGAGAGGAAGGATAACACCGGGGAGCTGTTTTTT. Encoded protein: CASERKDNTGELFF.

The V gene is TRBV27, the J gene TRBJ2-1; 8 nucleotides line up with TRBD2. J lost 0 bases, V lost 6 bases, and 10 bases had no gene match. Germline-derived CDR1 and CDR2 are MNHEY and SMNVEV (reference sequence). This CDR3 has 17 amino acids. This CDR3 reads CASSLYSGTSSYNEQFF. The DNA for the CDR3 is TGTGCCAGCAGCTTGTACTCCGGGACTAGCTCCTACAATGAGCAGTTCTTC.

The rearrangement links TRBV5-1 to TRBJ2-3; 7 bases align to TRBD2. V shed 0 bases and J 5 bases; nucleotides not matched to a gene: 9. The length of the CDR3 is 16 residues. Germline assignment: CDR1 SGHRS and CDR2 YFSETQ. The CDR3 DNA is TGCGCCAGCAGCTTGGGTCCGGGAGGTGGGCAAGATACGCAGTATTTT. Translated, it gives CASSLGPGGGQDTQYF.

The chain combines TRBV19 with TRBJ2-7; D could derive from TRBD1 or TRBD2 (5 bases each). Germline V gene sequence: CDR1 LNHDA, CDR2 SQIVND (reference sequence). V was clipped by 3 bases and J by 0 bases, with 9 bases between them. This CDR3 is 14 amino acids long. In nucleotides, the CDR3 is TGTGCCAGTAGTATGGCCGGGGCCTCCTACGAGCAGTACTTC. Protein: CASSMAGASYEQYF.

The genes are TRBV28 and TRBJ2-7; D remains ambiguous. The CDR3 sequence is 11 residues long. Germline assignment: CDR1 MDHEN and CDR2 SYDVKM. The V end was cut by 6 bases, the J end by 4 bases, with 7 bases between. CDR3 sequence (DNA): TGTGCCAGCAGATCACTTTACGAGCAGTACTTC. Its protein product is CASRSLYEQYF.